This is a list of T cell receptor beta chains from one sample in a study of response to subunit inactivated influenza vaccine. MiXCR, applied by TCRdb to the RT-PCR reads, yields one record per CDR3 protein. The sample carries about 160,000 distinct CDR3 sequences, about a tenth recorded once. The input for sequencing was non-naive T cells sorted from PBMCs, taken 35 to 45 days after vaccination. Receptors originate from a man aged 45 to 65 who received an inactivated influenza vaccine. CDR3s include the opening cysteine and the closing phenylalanine or tryptophan. Fields, in order: clone size, J gene, V gene, D gene, CDR3 protein, CDR3 DNA. The D gene is left open where the match is weak. Clone size is stated in some rows and not others, as once, few, many or a class when expanded.

>NA|TRBJ1-2|TRBV4-1|NA
CASSHPLAGNYGYTF
TGCGCCAGCAGCCACCCCCTCGCGGGTAACTATGGCTACACCTTC
>few|TRBJ1-1|TRBV12-3/TRBV12-4|NA
CASSLGVWSPGGKMNTEAFF
TGTGCCAGCAGTTTAGGTGTGTGGAGCCCTGGGGGAAAAATGAACACTGAAGCTTTCTTT
>many|TRBJ1-5|TRBV20-1|NA
CSARDLRDGGGNQPQHF
TGCAGTGCTAGAGATCTCAGGGACGGAGGCGGCAATCAGCCCCAGCATTTT
>few|TRBJ2-7|TRBV6-6|NA
CASSSVRAYEQYF
TGTGCCAGCAGTTCGGTGCGGGCCTACGAGCAGTACTTC
>few|TRBJ1-1|TRBV20-1|TRBD1
CSAMKGAGTEAFF
TGCAGTGCTATGAAGGGGGCAGGAACTGAAGCTTTCTTT
>many|TRBJ1-3|TRBV20-1|NA
CSARDLGDTIYF
TGCAGTGCTAGAGATTTGGGAGACACCATATATTTT
>NA|TRBJ1-1|TRBV11-2|TRBD1
CASSNGQGVFMNTEAFF
TGTGCCAGCAGCAACGGACAGGGGGTTTTCATGAACACTGAAGCTTTCTTT
>many|TRBJ2-2|TRBV12-3/TRBV12-4|TRBD2
CASSLRGGGTGELFF
TGTGCCAGCAGTTTACGGGGGGGTGGCACCGGGGAGCTGTTTTTT
>NA|TRBJ2-3|TRBV6-2/TRBV6-3|NA
CASSGDGLWTQYF
TGTGCCAGCAGTGGGGACGGACTATGGACGCAGTATTTT
>many|TRBJ1-1|TRBV15|NA
CATSRSENTEAFF
TGTGCCACCAGCAGATCAGAGAACACTGAAGCTTTCTTT
>NA|TRBJ2-2|TRBV20-1|NA
CSARGITNTGELFF
TGCAGTGCAAGGGGGATTACGAACACCGGGGAGCTGTTTTTT
>NA|TRBJ2-7|TRBV12-3/TRBV12-4|TRBD1
CSSSQNPTGQDF
TGTTCCAGCAGTCAAAACCCAACCGGACAGGACTTC
>NA|TRBJ1-2|TRBV5-5|NA
CASSLQTGNYGYTF
TGTGCCAGCAGCTTGCAAACAGGGAACTATGGCTACACCTTC
>NA|TRBJ2-5|TRBV10-3|TRBD1
CAISEDRAQGTQYF
TGTGCCATCAGTGAAGACAGGGCACAAGGGACCCAGTACTTC
>NA|TRBJ1-4|TRBV18|NA
CASSPATGSIGTNEKLFF
TGTGCCAGCTCACCCGCTACAGGGAGTATCGGAACTAATGAAAAACTGTTTTTT
>many|TRBJ2-3|TRBV7-6|TRBD2
CASSLARTLAGGSTDTQYF
TGTGCCAGCAGCTTAGCCAGGACGCTAGCGGGAGGAAGCACAGATACGCAGTATTTT
>NA|TRBJ2-1|TRBV7-7|TRBD1
CASSFGTGPYNEQFF
TGTGCTAGCAGCTTTGGGACAGGGCCCTACAATGAGCAGTTCTTC
>many|TRBJ1-3|TRBV12-3/TRBV12-4|NA
CASSAGTLSTIYF
TGTGCCAGCAGTGCCGGGACCCTTAGCACCATATATTTT
>few|TRBJ2-2|TRBV7-9|TRBD2
CASSVLAGTTGELFF
TGTGCCAGCAGCGTCCTAGCGGGAACTACCGGGGAGCTGTTTTTT
>many|TRBJ1-5|TRBV20-1|TRBD1
CSATNPGQGSQPQHF
TGCAGTGCTACTAATCCGGGACAGGGGAGTCAGCCCCAGCATTTT
>NA|TRBJ2-1|TRBV4-3|NA
CASSQDLLARWNEQFF
TGCGCCAGCAGCCAAGATCTGCTAGCGAGGTGGAATGAGCAGTTCTTC
>few|TRBJ1-1|TRBV5-1|TRBD1
CASSLDGTGYEAFF
TGCGCCAGCAGCTTGGACGGGACAGGGTATGAAGCTTTCTTT
>NA|TRBJ2-3|TRBV20-1|TRBD2
CSARDFLTSGSLDTQYF
TGCAGTGCTAGAGATTTTCTGACTAGCGGGAGTTTAGATACGCAGTATTTT
>NA|TRBJ2-7|TRBV18|TRBD1
CASSPGQGRSYEQYF
TGTGCCAGCTCACCAGGACAGGGGCGCTCCTACGAGCAGTACTTC
>NA|TRBJ2-7|TRBV28|TRBD1
CASSLDRPYSYEQYF
TGTGCCAGCAGTTTGGACAGGCCCTACTCCTACGAGCAGTACTTC
>few|TRBJ2-2|TRBV2|TRBD2
CASSGEGPGELFF
TGTGCCAGCAGTGGGGAGGGCCCGGGGGAGCTGTTTTTT
>few|TRBJ2-7|TRBV4-1|TRBD2
CASSRASGRSYEQYF
TGCGCCAGCAGTCGAGCTAGCGGGAGATCCTACGAGCAGTACTTC
>few|TRBJ2-2|TRBV20-1|TRBD1
CSAISPGQGARELFF
TGCAGTGCTATCTCTCCGGGACAGGGGGCGCGGGAGCTGTTTTTT